A single sample gave rise to the 5 T cell receptor beta chains below, sequenced in a study of blood T cell repertoires in COVID-19. Clones were sequenced by immunoSEQ multiplex PCR, and TCRdb holds only the in-frame ones, with some missing. This sample has some 220,000 clones; around 82% occur once, and the top ten carry roughly 13%. The specimen was peripheral blood. Every receptor here comes from a human donor in a cohort sampled during active COVID-19.

The chain links TRBV28 to TRBJ2-7, with D possibly TRBD1 on 6 matching bases. Trimming shortened V by 5 bases and J by 2 bases, and 13 bases separated the two germline ends. Germline CDR1 is MDHEN and CDR2 is SYDVKM. The CDR3 totals 14 residues. This CDR3 is CASSPWGLAYEQYF. Written as DNA, the CDR3 is TGTGCCAGCAGTCCATGGGGGCTGGCCTACGAGCAGTACTTC.

This sequence joins TRBV20-1 and TRBJ2-1; D call uncertain. This CDR3 is built from 11 residues. Germline V lookup: CDR1 DFQATT, CDR2 SNEGSKA (reference sequence). V was cut by 8 bases and J by 8 bases, with 13 bases left in between. The CDR3 reads CSSTSVYEQFF. The CDR3 coding sequence is TGCAGTTCGACCAGCGTCTATGAGCAGTTCTTC.

The chain recombines TRBV21-1 with TRBJ2-6; TRBD1 is the table's D call, not checked against the DNA. TRBV21-1 is shown as a pseudogene. The CDR3 totals 16 residues. CDR3 region: CASSPTAISGANVLTF. The CDR3 DNA reads TGTGCCAGCAGCCCCACAGCTATCTCTGGGGCCAACGTCCTGACTTTC.

The chain is built from TRBV19 and TRBJ2-2, with TRBD1 matching 7 bases. Germline CDR1 and CDR2: LNHDA and SQIVND (reference sequence). The CDR3 consists of 15 residues. Germline trimming cut 5 bases from V and 3 bases from J; bases unmatched to any gene: 6. In nucleotides, the CDR3 is TGTGCCAGTAGTTCTGGGACAGCCCACACCGGGGAGCTGTTTTTT. Encoded protein: CASSSGTAHTGELFF.

The chain is built from TRBV10-3 and TRBJ1-2; D might be TRBD1 (6 bases). CDR1 and CDR2 (germline): ENHRY, SYGVKD. The germline V and J ends were trimmed by 8 bases and 4 bases, with 8 bases remaining between them. The CDR3 consists of 11 residues. CDR3 DNA sequence: TGTGCCATCCAGGACAGCTATGGCTACACCTTC. As protein: CAIQDSYGYTF.